This T cell receptor beta chain comes out of a study of blood T cell repertoires in COVID-19. Overall study: Whether acute or convalescent, the COVID-19 samples came from the United States, Italy and Spain. Sources were T cells, B-cell-depleted T cells, or PBMCs; the material itself was cDNA or gDNA.

Germline trimming cut 7 bases from V and 6 bases from J; bases unmatched to any gene: 6. Germline lookup yields CDR1 SNHLY and CDR2 FYNNEI. This CDR3 has 14 residues. Clinical history as reported by participants underpinned cohort assignment. Per the original methods: Reference gene primer amplification in the assay estimated nucleated cell counts. The assay was immunoSEQ multiplex PCR, and TCRdb's table has in-frame clones only and misses some. The V and J calls and the clone size are those of that table, but D and trimming were determined from the DNA. The sample holds hundreds of thousands of clones, 89% seen once.

Specimen: PBMCs or T cells enriched from blood (not recorded which). This TCR was sampled from a woman in her forties who had recovered from COVID-19. The rearrangement links TRBV2 to TRBJ1-5; 10 bases map to TRBD1. CDR3 loop: CASNGQGVFQPQHF. The DNA for the CDR3 is TGTGCCAGCAATGGACAGGGGGTTTTTCAGCCCCAGCATTTT.